This TCR beta chain came from a study of beta chain features in type 1 diabetes (dated by TCRdb to between 2017 and 2018). Some background on the complete study: Patients and healthy donors did not differ in mean age, gender distribution, total cell number or subset yield. Across all samples, some 110,000,000 sorted cells were examined, and cell number per subset correlated strongly with RNA yield. Regulatory and stem cell-like memory subsets were isolated from only 8 patients and roughly 8 healthy donors, whereas naive and central memory subsets came from all 30 or so donors. The study compared TCRB repertoires of sorted circulating CD4+ T cell subsets between recently diagnosed type 1 diabetes patients and matched healthy donors. Paper-wide results and their limitations: Because small numbers of individuals were included in the HLA sub-analyses, any influence of HLA type on TCRB rearrangement was left unresolved. PCR may preferentially amplify shorter templates, but because patient and control samples were amplified and corrected together, any resulting skew would affect both groups equally. Fewer insertions and more nucleotide deletions at VDJ recombination sites were observed in patients with type 1 diabetes, implying thymic rearrangement abnormalities. Because cDNA was sequenced instead of genomic DNA, activated cells with high expression could be over-represented, although the groups did not differ in activation or CD3 levels. The naive, central memory and regulatory TCRB repertoires appeared to resemble one another more closely among patients than among healthy donors. A moderate but significant shortening of TCRB CDR3 length was observed in type 1 diabetes patients in all four CD4+ subsets.

Each donor gave one peripheral blood draw, averaging approximately 0.11 L, which was collected into heparinised tubes. Using a panel that included CD45RO, CCR7, CD25, CD127, CD95 and CD27, naive, central memory, regulatory and stem cell-like memory CD4+ T cells were sorted on a BD FACSAria II. All sorted populations exceeded 95% purity. PBMCs were isolated right away by Lymphoprep density gradient centrifugation and were stained directly, without culture. So that batch effects would be minimized, each experiment stained and sorted samples in pairs, pairing one healthy donor with one patient. In this sample, this clone turned up a few times. Its recognized antigen is unknown. One base away there is no much larger clone; base qualities are not given. In the germline V gene, CDR1 corresponds to SGDLS and CDR2 to YYNGEE. Spanning cysteine to phenylalanine, the CDR3 consists of 16 amino acids. Left in the record is the CDR3 DNA by itself, 48 bases read in frame from the first base. Unmatched junction bases come to 6, with V trimmed by 0 bases and J by 10 bases.

The High Capacity cDNA Reverse Transcription Kit was used to reverse transcribe all of the isolated RNA, meaning that expressed TCRB transcripts were what got sequenced. Naive, central memory and regulatory T cell samples underwent deep immunoSEQ sequencing, averaging about 3.57 million total reads per sample. Sorted cells were lysed in RLT buffer, and RNA was extracted using DNase-treated RNeasy Micro or Mini kits according to cell number. Each cell subset was processed separately to prevent cross-contamination, with patient and healthy donor samples processed together. The immunoSEQ multiplex PCR was used to amplify TCRB sequences from cDNA, generating 87-bp fragments that spanned the CDR3 region. Sequencing of the amplicons was performed on the Illumina HiSeq platform. The authors' analysis ran thus. PCR bias was computationally corrected using synthetic template baselines, reads within Hamming distance 2 were collapsed, and singletons that could not be merged were discarded. Reads were aligned to IMGT to assign V, D and J genes, CDR3 length, and insertions or deletions at six rearrangement sites. Within each subset, clonotype counts were normalized to the number of sorted cells before true diversity and Gini coefficients were calculated with the tcR R package. The overlap coefficient, calculated on TCRB nucleotide sequences, was used to measure repertoire sharing. Out-of-frame TCRB sequences from naive cells were analyzed to stand in for the pre-selection repertoire. Entries here come from immuneACCESS through TCRdb and include only in-frame sequences with V and J called. Some clones fail to appear in such tables; in the studies checked, an unresolved V gene covers under half of the shortfall, and the cause of the remainder is unknown. V and J calls and clone size are those listed in that table; D and trimming were worked out from the DNA. In this sample the table shows about 340,000 clones, less than 15% of which occur a single time. The ten largest clones take up roughly 0.015% of the sample.

Material: naive CD4+ T cells from blood. In the paper's terms, the cell subset or site label means: true naive CD4+ T cells. The origin of this receptor is a woman aged 18 to 35 with type 1 diabetes. The V and J segments used are TRBV9 and TRBJ2-2, and 13 junctional nucleotides match TRBD2. The sequence in DNA is TGTGCCAGCAGCGTAGCTGGGACTAGCGGGAACCAGGAGCTGTTTTTT. Its translation is CASSVAGTSGNQELFF.